This T cell receptor beta chain originates from a study of shared T cell receptors in the human thymus. The data were produced by immunoSEQ multiplex PCR, yet TCRdb's version contains in-frame clones alone and is incomplete. Of tens of thousands of clones in the sample, 90% to 95% were seen once. This clone occurred once. The sequencing sample was made of thymocytes. The source of this sequence is a human donor.

The chain's CDR3 is CASSLDRQQGLRNEQFF. CDR3 nucleotides: TGTGCCAGCAGCTTAGATAGGCAGCAGGGCCTTAGGAATGAGCAGTTCTTC. The rearrangement joins TRBV11-2 to TRBJ2-1, with D possibly being TRBD1 (5 bases). Germline V gene data show CDR1 as SGHAT and CDR2 as FQNNGV. The CDR3 spans 17 residues. Trimming shortened V by 0 bases and J by 7 bases, and 19 bases separated the two germline ends.